These 16 T cell receptor beta chains originate from one sample sequenced in a study of beta chain features in type 1 diabetes. Study-wide results and limits: Among patients with Type 1 diabetes, TCRB CDR3s were moderately but significantly shorter in every one of the four CD4+ subsets.

TCRB transcripts that were expressed got sequenced, as all of the isolated RNA had been reverse transcribed. TCRdb's copy holds only in-frame clones and misses some; the assay was immunoSEQ multiplex PCR. The sample records roughly 340,000 clones, roughly 12% being singletons. These receptors' antigens are unknown. Sample: naive CD4+ T cells from blood. The source of these receptors is a woman in her late teens or twenties with type 1 diabetes.

The chain is built from TRBV25-1 and TRBJ2-7; 8 positions agree with TRBD1. Germline V CDR1 and CDR2: MGHDK, SYGVNS. The length of the CDR3 is 14 residues. The junction had 0 bases not matched to a gene; V was cut back by 2 bases and J by 0 bases. The CDR3 loop is CASSETGGSYEQYF. CDR3 DNA sequence: TGTGCCAGCAGTGAAACAGGGGGCTCCTACGAGCAGTACTTC.

V is TRBV9 and J is TRBJ2-1; TRBD2 agrees at 11 bases. The CDR3 spans 15 residues. The V and J ends lost 4 bases and 4 bases, in that order; junction bases with no gene match: 4. Germline CDR1 reads SGDLS; CDR2 reads YYNGEE. DNA of the CDR3: TGTGCCAGCAGCCCCGGGACTAGCGGATACAATGAGCAGTTCTTC. This sequence encodes CASSPGTSGYNEQFF.

This clone came up a few times. This rearrangement joins TRBV9 to TRBJ1-1; D gene ambiguous. The CDR3 length is 15 residues. The V end was cut by 0 bases, the J end by 7 bases, with 16 bases between. CDR1 and CDR2 from the germline V gene are SGDLS and YYNGEE. The CDR3 bases are TGTGCCAGCAGCGTAGGCGGGAATGTGGGCAATGAAGCTTTCTTT. It codes for CASSVGGNVGNEAFF.

A remark on this clone: The sample holds other DNA sequences that translate to the same CDR3. The rearrangement joins TRBV30 to TRBJ1-4; D may be TRBD1 (6 bases). V lost 0 bases, J lost 5 bases, and 10 bases lay in between. Germline values: CDR1 GTSNPN, CDR2 SVGIG (reference sequence). This CDR3 is built from 14 residues. CDR3 loop: CAWSVGQGNEKLFF. Written as DNA, the CDR3 is TGTGCCTGGAGTGTAGGTCAGGGGAATGAAAAACTGTTTTTT.

This clone showed up just a few times. The rearrangement joins TRBV5-1 to TRBJ2-3; TRBD1 matches at 9 bases. The CDR3 totals 16 residues. J was trimmed by 1 base and V by 4 bases; bases with no gene match: 7. Germline V CDR1 and CDR2: SGHRS, YFSETQ. The CDR3 protein is CASSESGTGRTDTQYF. DNA for the CDR3: TGCGCCAGCAGCGAATCCGGGACAGGGCGCACAGATACGCAGTATTTT.

In this sample, this clone turned up a few times. J is TRBJ2-7 and V is TRBV6-5; 11 nucleotides agree with TRBD2. Germline V gives CDR1 MNHEY, CDR2 SVGAGI. Trimming at V came to 4 bases and at J to 3 bases, leaving 2 bases not matched to a gene. CDR3 length: 14 residues. The CDR3 coding sequence is TGTGCCAGCAGTTTCGGGACTAGCGGCTACGAGCAGTACTTC. Amino acids: CASSFGTSGYEQYF.

This clone was observed a handful of times. The chain is built from TRBV28 and TRBJ2-2, with D uncertain. The V end lost 8 bases, the J end lost 0 bases, and 13 bases lay between the germline ends. Germline V gene data show CDR1 as MDHEN and CDR2 as SYDVKM. The CDR3 loop spans 15 amino acids. This CDR3 is CASGRGVANTGELFF. In nucleotides, the CDR3 is TGTGCCAGCGGTCGCGGCGTGGCGAACACCGGGGAGCTGTTTTTT.

This clone has just a few counts. CDR3 DNA: TGTGCCTGGAGAAGAGTGGCTAGCGGAGACAATGAGCAGTTCTTC. This translates into CAWRRVASGDNEQFF. The J gene is TRBJ2-1, the V gene TRBV30, with 7 bases lining up with TRBD2. The CDR3 is 15 residues long. The germline gives CDR1 GTSNPN, CDR2 SVGIG (reference sequence). V trimming: 3 bases; J trimming: 5 bases; junction bases outside the gene matches: 10.

V gene TRBV28 combines with J gene TRBJ1-4, with D maybe TRBD1 (5 bases). The CDR3 extends over 16 amino acids. Trimming left V 6 bases short and J 5 bases short, with 19 bases between. CDR1 MDHEN and CDR2 SYDVKM come from the germline V gene. CDR3 residues: CASRGSGRGANEKLFF. CDR3 DNA: TGTGCCAGCAGAGGAAGTGGGAGGGGAGCAAATGAAAAACTGTTTTTT.

This clone appeared a few times. The chain employs TRBV19 and TRBJ2-1; 12 positions agree with TRBD2. V dropped 5 bases and J dropped 8; count of bases not matched to a gene: 7. The CDR3 loop spans 15 amino acids. Germline assignment: CDR1 LNHDA and CDR2 SQIVND (reference sequence). The CDR3 spells CASSSRLAGDHEQFF. CDR3 bases: TGTGCCAGTAGTTCCCGACTAGCGGGAGACCATGAGCAGTTCTTC.

The V call is TRBV6-5, the J call TRBJ2-7; D is perhaps TRBD1 (6 bases). Germline CDR1 is MNHEY and CDR2 is SVGAGI. This CDR3 region has 12 residues. V was shortened by 10 bases and J by 6 bases, with 16 bases between the two germline ends. CDR3 sequence: CATGDITGEQYF. The CDR3, as DNA: TGTGCCACTGGGGACATCACGGGCGAGCAGTACTTC.

This clone appeared a few times. The gene calls are TRBV7-9 and TRBJ2-7; 9 bases align to TRBD1. The CDR3 length is 16 residues. CDR1 and CDR2 (germline): SEHNR, FQNEAQ (reference sequence). V shed 5 bases and J 1 base; nucleotides not matched to a gene: 9. CDR3 loop: CASSPQPGTGSYEQYF. The CDR3 DNA is TGTGCCAGCAGCCCTCAGCCCGGGACAGGGTCCTACGAGCAGTACTTC.

This chain joins TRBV5-4 and TRBJ2-3; 9 bases are shared with TRBD1. CDR1 is SGHNT and CDR2 is YYREEE in the germline V gene (reference sequence). This CDR3 has 15 amino acids. V shed 2 bases, J shed 3 bases, and the junction held 4 bases outside the gene matches. The CDR3 bases are TGTGCCAGCAGCTTCGCGACAGGGGGGACAGATACGCAGTATTTT. Its translation: CASSFATGGTDTQYF.

There are a few counts of this clone. The V and J genes are TRBV18 and TRBJ1-1; the D gene is possibly TRBD1 (5 bases). The germline gives CDR1 KGHSH, CDR2 LQKENI. V was pared by 8 bases and J by 2 bases, with 12 bases between. The CDR3 is 13 residues long. CDR3 sequence reads: CASTLGGNTEAFF. CDR3 nucleotides: TGTGCCAGCACCTTGGGGGGAAACACTGAAGCTTTCTTT.

The chain has TRBV4-3 and TRBJ1-2; no clear D gene. Trimming stripped 4 bases from V and 6 bases from J, with 15 bases between. Per the germline V gene, CDR1 is LGHNA and CDR2 is YSLEER. The CDR3 has 14 amino acids. For the CDR3, the DNA is TGCGCCAGCAGCCCCCTAGGCCTCCGGGATGGCTACACCTTC. Amino acids: CASSPLGLRDGYTF.

This clone was counted a few times. The V call is TRBV4-3, the J call TRBJ2-1, with 11 bases identical to TRBD2. The CDR3 loop spans 15 amino acids. CDR1 and CDR2 from the germline V gene are LGHNA and YSLEER. The J segment lost 8 bases and the V segment lost 1 base, leaving 4 bases of the junction unmatched. The CDR3 DNA follows: TGCGCCAGCAGCCAAGTAGCGGGGGGGCCTGATGAGCAGTTCTTC. Protein product: CASSQVAGGPDEQFF.